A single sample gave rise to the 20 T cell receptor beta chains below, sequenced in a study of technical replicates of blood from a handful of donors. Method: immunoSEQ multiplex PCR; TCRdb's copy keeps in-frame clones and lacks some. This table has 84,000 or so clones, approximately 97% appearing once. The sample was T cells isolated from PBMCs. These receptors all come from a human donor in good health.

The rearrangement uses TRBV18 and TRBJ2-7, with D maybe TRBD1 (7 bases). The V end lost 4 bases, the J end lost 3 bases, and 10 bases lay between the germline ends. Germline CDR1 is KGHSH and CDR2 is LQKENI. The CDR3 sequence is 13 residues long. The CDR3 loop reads CASSRGDSYEQYF. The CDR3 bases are TGTGCCAGCTCACGGGGGGACAGCTACGAGCAGTACTTC.

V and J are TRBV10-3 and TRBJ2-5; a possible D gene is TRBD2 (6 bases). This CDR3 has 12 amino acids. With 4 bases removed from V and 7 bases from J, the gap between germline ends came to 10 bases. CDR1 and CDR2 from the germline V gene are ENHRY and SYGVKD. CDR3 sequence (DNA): TGTGCCATCAGTGCGGGGGTCGGGACCCAGTACTTC. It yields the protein CAISAGVGTQYF.

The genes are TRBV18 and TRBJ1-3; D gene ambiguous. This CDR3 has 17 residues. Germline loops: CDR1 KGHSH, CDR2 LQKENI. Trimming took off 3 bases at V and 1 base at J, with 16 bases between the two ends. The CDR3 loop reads CASSPIRREVSGNTIYF. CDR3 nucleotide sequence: TGTGCCAGCTCACCCATTAGACGCGAGGTATCTGGAAACACCATATATTTT.

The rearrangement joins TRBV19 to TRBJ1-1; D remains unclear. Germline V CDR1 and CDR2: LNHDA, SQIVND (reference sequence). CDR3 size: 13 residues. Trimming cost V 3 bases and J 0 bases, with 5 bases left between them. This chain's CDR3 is CASSIGMNTEAFF. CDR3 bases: TGTGCCAGTAGTATCGGGATGAACACTGAAGCTTTCTTT.

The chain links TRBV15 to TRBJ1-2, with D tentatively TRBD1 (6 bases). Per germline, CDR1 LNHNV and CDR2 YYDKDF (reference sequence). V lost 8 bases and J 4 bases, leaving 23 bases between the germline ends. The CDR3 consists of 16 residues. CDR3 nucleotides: TGTGCCACCCGTTCAAAGGGGATGGACAGATTCTATGGCTACACCTTC. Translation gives CATRSKGMDRFYGYTF. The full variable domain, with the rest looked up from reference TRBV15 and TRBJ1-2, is DAMVIQNPRYQVTQFGKPVTLSCSQTLNHNVMYWYQQKSSQAPKLLFHYYDKDFNNEADTPDNFQSRRPNTSFCFLDIRSPGLGDTAMYLCATRSKGMDRFYGYTFGSGTRLTVV.

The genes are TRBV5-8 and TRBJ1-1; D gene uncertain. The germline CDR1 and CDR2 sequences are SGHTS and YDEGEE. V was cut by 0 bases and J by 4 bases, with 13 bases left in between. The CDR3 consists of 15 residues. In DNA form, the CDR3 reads TGTGCCAGCAGCTTGGTGGTGAAAGCGGGCACTGAAGCTTTCTTT. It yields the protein CASSLVVKAGTEAFF.

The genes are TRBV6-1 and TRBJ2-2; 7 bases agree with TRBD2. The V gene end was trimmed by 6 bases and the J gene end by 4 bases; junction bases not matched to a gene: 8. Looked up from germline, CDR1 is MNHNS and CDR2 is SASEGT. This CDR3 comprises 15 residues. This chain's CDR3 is CASSPSGGSTGELFF. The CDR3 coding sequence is TGTGCCAGCAGCCCTTCGGGGGGTAGCACCGGGGAGCTGTTTTTT.

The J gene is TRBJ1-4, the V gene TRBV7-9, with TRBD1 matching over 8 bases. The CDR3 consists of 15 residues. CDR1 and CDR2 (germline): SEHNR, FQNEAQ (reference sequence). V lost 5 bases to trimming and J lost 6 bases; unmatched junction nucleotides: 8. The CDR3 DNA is TGTGCCAGCAGCCCGTATTCGACAGGGGATGAAAAACTGTTTTTT. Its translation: CASSPYSTGDEKLFF. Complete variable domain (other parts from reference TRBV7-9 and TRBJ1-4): DTGVSQNPRHKITKRGQNVTFRCDPISEHNRLYWYRQTLGQGPEFLTYFQNEAQLEKSRLLSDRFSAERPKGSFSTLEIQRTEQGDSAMYLCASSPYSTGDEKLFFGSGTQLSVL.

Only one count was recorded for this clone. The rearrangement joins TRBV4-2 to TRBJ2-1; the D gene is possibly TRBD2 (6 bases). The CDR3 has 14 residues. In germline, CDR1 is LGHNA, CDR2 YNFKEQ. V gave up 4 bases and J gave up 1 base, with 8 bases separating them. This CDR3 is CASSPGLSYNEQFF. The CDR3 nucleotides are TGTGCCAGCAGCCCGGGACTGTCCTACAATGAGCAGTTCTTC.

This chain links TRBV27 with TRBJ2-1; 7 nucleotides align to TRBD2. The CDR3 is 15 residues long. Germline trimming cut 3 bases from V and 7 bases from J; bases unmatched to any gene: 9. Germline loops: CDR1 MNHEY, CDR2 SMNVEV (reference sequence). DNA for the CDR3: TGTGCCAGCAGTTTCGGGCGGGAGTTTTGGAATGAGCAGTTCTTC. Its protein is CASSFGREFWNEQFF.

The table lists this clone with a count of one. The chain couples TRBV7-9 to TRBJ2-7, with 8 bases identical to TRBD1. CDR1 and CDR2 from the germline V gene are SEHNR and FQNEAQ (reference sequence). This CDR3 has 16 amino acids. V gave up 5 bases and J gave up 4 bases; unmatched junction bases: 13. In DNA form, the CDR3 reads TGTGCCAGCAGCCCAAGAAGACAGGGGCCTTGGTACGAGCAGTACTTC. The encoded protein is CASSPRRQGPWYEQYF.

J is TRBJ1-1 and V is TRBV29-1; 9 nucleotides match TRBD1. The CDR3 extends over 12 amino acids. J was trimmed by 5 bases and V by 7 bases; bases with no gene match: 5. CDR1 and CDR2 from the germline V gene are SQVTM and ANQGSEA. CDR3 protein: CSAGTGKTEAFF. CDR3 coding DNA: TGCAGCGCCGGGACAGGGAAAACTGAAGCTTTCTTT.

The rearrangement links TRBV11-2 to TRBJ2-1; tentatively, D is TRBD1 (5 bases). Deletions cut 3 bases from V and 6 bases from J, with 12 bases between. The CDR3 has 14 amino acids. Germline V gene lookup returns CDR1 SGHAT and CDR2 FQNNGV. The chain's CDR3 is CASSLMTVPNEQFF. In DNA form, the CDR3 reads TGTGCCAGCAGCTTGATGACAGTACCCAATGAGCAGTTCTTC.

CDR3 in DNA: TGCGCCAGCAGCTTGGATGGAGGTTGGGCCAAAAACATTCAGTACTTC. Translation gives CASSLDGGWAKNIQYF. The chain is built from TRBV5-1 and TRBJ2-4; tentatively, D is TRBD2 (5 bases). Germline V gene data show CDR1 as SGHRS and CDR2 as YFSETQ. This CDR3 region has 16 residues. V shed 0 bases and J shed 1 base, with 11 bases lying between them.

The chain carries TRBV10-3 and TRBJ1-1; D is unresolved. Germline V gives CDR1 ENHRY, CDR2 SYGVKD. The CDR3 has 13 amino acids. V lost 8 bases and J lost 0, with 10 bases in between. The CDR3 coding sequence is TGTGCCATCCTCGAGAGGATGAACACTGAAGCTTTCTTT. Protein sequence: CAILERMNTEAFF.

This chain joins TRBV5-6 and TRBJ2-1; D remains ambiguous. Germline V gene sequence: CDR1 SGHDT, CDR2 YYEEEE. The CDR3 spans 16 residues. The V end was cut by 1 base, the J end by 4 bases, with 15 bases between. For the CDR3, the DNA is TGTGCCAGCAGCTTGATTGTCCGACAAGTGTACAATGAGCAGTTCTTC. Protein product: CASSLIVRQVYNEQFF.

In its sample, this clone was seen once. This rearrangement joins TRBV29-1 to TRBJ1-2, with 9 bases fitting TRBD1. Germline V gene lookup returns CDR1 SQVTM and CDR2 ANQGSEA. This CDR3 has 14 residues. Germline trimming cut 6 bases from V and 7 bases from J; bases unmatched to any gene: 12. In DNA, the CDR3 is TGCAGCGTCTCAAAAACAGGGGGCGCGGTTGGCTACACCTTC. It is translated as CSVSKTGGAVGYTF.

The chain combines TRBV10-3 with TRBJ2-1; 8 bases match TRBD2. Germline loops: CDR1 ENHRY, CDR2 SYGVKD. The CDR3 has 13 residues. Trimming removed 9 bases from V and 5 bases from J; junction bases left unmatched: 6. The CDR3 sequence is CAITSGEDNEQFF. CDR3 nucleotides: TGTGCCATAACTAGCGGTGAAGACAATGAGCAGTTCTTC.

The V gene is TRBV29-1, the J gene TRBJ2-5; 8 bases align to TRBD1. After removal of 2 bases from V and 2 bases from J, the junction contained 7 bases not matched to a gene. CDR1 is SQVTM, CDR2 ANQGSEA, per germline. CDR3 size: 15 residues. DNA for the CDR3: TGCAGCGTTGAATCAGGGACAGGCTCACAAGAGACCCAGTACTTC. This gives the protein CSVESGTGSQETQYF.

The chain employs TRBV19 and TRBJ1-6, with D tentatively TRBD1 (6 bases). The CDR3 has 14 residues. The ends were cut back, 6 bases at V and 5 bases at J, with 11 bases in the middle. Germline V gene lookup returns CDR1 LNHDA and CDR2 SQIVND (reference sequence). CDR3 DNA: TGTGCCAGTAGACCGACAGGCGATAATTCACCCCTCCACTTT. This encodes CASRPTGDNSPLHF. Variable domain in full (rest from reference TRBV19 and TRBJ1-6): DGGITQSPKYLFRKEGQNVTLSCEQNLNHDAMYWYRQDPGQGLRLIYYSQIVNDFQKGDIAEGYSVSREKKESFPLTVTSAQKNPTAFYLCASRPTGDNSPLHFGNGTRLTVT.